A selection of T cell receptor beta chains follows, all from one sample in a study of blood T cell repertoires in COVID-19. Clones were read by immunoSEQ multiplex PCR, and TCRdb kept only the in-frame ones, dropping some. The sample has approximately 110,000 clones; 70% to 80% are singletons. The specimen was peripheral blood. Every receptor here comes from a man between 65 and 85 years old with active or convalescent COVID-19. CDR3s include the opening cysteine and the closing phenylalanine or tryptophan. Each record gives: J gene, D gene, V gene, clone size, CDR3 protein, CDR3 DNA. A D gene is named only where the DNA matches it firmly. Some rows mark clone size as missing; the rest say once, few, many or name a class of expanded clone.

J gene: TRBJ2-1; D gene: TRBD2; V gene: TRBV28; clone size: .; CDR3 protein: CASSYRLAGLNEQFF; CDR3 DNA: TGTGCCAGCAGTTACCGACTAGCGGGATTAAATGAGCAGTTCTTC
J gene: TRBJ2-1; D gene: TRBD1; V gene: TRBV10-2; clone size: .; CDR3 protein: CASSAGQGAYNEQFF; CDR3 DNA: TGCGCCAGCAGTGCCGGACAGGGGGCCTACAATGAGCAGTTCTTC
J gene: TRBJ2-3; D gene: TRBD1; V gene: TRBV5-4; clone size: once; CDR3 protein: CASSPQGVRTDTQYF; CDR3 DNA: TGTGCCAGCAGCCCGCAGGGGGTCCGCACAGATACGCAGTATTTT
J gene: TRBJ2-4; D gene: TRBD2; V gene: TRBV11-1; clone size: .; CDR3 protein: CASSLDGGGAYIQYF; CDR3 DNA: TGTGCCAGCAGCTTAGATGGCGGGGGGGCTTACATTCAGTACTTC
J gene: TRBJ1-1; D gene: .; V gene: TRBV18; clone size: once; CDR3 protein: CASSPQVQGGTEAFF; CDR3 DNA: TGTGCCAGCTCACCACAGGTGCAGGGAGGCACTGAAGCTTTCTTT
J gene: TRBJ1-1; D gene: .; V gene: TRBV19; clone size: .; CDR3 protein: CASRTPQTVNTEAFF; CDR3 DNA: TGTGCCAGTAGGACACCCCAAACAGTGAACACTGAAGCTTTCTTT
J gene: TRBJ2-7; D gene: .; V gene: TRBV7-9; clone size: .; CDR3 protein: CASSIDMYEQYF; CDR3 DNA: TGTGCCAGCAGCATTGACATGTACGAGCAGTACTTC
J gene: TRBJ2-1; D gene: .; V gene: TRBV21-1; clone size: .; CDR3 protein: CASSRWTRGNEQFF; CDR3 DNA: TGTGCCAGCAGCAGGTGGACTAGAGGCAATGAGCAGTTCTTC
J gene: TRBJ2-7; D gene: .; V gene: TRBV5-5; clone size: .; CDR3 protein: CASSKTETYEQYF; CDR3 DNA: TGTGCCAGCAGCAAGACAGAGACCTACGAGCAGTACTTC
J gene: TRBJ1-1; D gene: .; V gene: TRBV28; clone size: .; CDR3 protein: CASRLQGSEAFF; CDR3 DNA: TGTGCCAGCAGACTACAGGGCTCTGAAGCTTTCTTT
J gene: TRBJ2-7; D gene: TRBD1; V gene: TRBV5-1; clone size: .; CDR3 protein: CASSLWGTGIYEQYF; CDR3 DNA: TGCGCCAGCAGCTTATGGGGGACAGGGATCTACGAGCAGTACTTC
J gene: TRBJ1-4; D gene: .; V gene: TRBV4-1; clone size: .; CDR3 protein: CASSRLLASTNEKLFF; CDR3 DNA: TGCGCCAGCAGCCGGCTTTTGGCATCAACTAATGAAAAACTGTTTTTT
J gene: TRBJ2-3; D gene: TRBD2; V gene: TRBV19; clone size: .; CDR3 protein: CASSRGPSGGAEGTQYF; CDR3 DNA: TGTGCCAGTAGTCGGGGGCCTAGCGGGGGGGCCGAAGGTACGCAGTATTTT
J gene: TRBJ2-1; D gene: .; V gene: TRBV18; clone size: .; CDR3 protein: CASSPDGGSGEQFF; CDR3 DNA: TGTGCCAGCTCACCCGACGGGGGTTCAGGTGAGCAGTTCTTC
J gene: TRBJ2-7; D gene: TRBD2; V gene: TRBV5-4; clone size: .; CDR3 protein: CASSLDVRGSHEQYF; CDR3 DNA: TGTGCCAGCAGCTTGGACGTGCGGGGGTCGCACGAGCAGTACTTC
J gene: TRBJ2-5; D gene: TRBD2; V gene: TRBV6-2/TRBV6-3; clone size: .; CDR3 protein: CASSSGTSDQETQYF; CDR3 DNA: TGTGCCAGCAGTTCCGGGACTAGCGACCAAGAGACCCAGTACTTC
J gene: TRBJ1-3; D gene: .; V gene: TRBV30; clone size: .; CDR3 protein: CAWRLTGSGNTIYF; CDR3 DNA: TGTGCCTGGAGACTGACAGGATCTGGAAACACCATATATTTT
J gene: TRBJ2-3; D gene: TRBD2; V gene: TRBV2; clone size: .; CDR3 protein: CASSDQGGVDTQYF; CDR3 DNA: TGTGCCAGCAGTGATCAGGGAGGGGTGGATACGCAGTATTTT
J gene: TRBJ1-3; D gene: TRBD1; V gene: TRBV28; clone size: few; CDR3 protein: CASSLGQSSGNTIYF; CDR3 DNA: TGTGCCAGCAGCCTGGGACAGAGCTCTGGAAACACCATATATTTT
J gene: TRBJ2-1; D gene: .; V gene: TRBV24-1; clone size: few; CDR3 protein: CATSDLEGRDEQFF; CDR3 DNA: TGTGCCACCAGTGATTTAGAGGGCCGGGATGAGCAGTTCTTC
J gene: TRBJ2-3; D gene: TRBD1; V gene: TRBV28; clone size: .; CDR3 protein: CASSGSIGTGIATDTQYF; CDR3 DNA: TGTGCCAGCAGTGGCTCCATCGGGACAGGGATAGCAACAGATACGCAGTATTTT
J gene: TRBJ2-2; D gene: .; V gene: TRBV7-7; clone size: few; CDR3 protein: CASSLSSGYTGELFF; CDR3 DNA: TGTGCCAGCAGCTTATCCAGCGGCTACACCGGGGAGCTGTTTTTT
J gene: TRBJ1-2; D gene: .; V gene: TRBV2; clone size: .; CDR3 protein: CASNEALGGYTF; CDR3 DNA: TGTGCCTCCAATGAGGCTTTAGGCGGCTACACCTTC
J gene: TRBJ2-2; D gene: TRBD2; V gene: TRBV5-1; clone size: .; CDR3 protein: CASSLTASGTGELFF; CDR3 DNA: TGCGCCAGCAGCTTGACGGCTAGCGGCACCGGGGAGCTGTTTTTT
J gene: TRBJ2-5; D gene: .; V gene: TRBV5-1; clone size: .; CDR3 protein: CASSWSLRNEQETQYF; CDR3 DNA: TGCGCCAGCAGCTGGTCCCTCAGGAACGAGCAAGAGACCCAGTACTTC
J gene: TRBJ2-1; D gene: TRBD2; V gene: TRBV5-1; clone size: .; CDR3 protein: CASSPGLVSYNEQFF; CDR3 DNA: TGCGCCAGCAGCCCGGGACTAGTTTCCTACAATGAGCAGTTCTTC
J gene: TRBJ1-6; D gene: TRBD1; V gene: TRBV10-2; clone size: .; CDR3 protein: CAGGTGQNSPLHF; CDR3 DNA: TGCGCCGGAGGGACAGGGCAAAATTCACCCCTCCACTTT
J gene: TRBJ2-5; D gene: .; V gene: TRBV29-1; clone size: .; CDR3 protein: CMLGGDGTQYF; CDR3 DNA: TGCATGCTAGGGGGGGACGGGACCCAGTACTTC
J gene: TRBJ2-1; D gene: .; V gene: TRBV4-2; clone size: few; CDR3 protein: CASSQEGTSWIHEQFF; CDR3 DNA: TGTGCCAGCAGCCAAGAGGGTACTAGCTGGATCCATGAGCAGTTCTTC
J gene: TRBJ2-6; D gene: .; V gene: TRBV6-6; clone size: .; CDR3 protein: CASSPHGQFNFASGANVLTF; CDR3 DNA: TGTGCCAGCAGTCCCCATGGGCAGTTCAACTTTGCCTCTGGGGCCAACGTCCTGACTTTC
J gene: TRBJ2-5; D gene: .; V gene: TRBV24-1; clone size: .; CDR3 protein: CATSGVAEETQYF; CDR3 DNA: TGTGCCACCAGTGGAGTAGCGGAAGAGACCCAGTACTTC
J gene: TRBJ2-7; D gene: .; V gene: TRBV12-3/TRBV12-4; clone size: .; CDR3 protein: CASSLHGSYEQYF; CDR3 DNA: TGTGCCAGCAGTTTACACGGCTCCTACGAGCAGTACTTC
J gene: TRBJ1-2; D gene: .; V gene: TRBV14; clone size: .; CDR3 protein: CASSQGQNYGYTF; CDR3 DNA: TGTGCCAGCAGCCAAGGACAGAACTATGGCTACACCTTC
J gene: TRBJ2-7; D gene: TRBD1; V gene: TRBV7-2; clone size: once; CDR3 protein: CASSHRTGEGYEQYF; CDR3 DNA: TGTGCCAGCAGCCACAGGACAGGGGAGGGCTACGAGCAGTACTTC
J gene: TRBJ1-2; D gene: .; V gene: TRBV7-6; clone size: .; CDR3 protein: CASSLGGLGNYGYTF; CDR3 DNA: TGTGCCAGCAGCTTAGGGGGCTTAGGAAACTATGGCTACACCTTC
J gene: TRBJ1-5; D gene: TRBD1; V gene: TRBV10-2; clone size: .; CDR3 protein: CASSTGGDQPQHF; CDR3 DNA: TGCGCCAGCAGCACAGGGGGCGATCAGCCCCAGCATTTT
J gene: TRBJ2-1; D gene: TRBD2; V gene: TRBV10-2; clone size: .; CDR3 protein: CATQRDPGGPSYNEQFF; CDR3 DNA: TGCGCCACCCAGAGAGACCCGGGGGGGCCCTCCTACAATGAGCAGTTCTTC
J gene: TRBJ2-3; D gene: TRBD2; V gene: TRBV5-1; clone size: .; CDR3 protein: CASSFKLAGLHRYAVF; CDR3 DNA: TGCGCCAGCAGCTTTAAACTAGCGGGGCTTCACAGATACGCAGTATTT
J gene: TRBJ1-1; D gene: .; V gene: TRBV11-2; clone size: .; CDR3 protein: CASSLEADGGAFF; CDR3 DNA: TGTGCCAGCAGCTTAGAGGCAGACGGGGGAGCTTTCTTT
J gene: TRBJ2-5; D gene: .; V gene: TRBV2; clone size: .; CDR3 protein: CASSEVRETQYF; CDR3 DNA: TGTGCCAGCAGTGAAGTGAGAGAGACCCAGTACTTC
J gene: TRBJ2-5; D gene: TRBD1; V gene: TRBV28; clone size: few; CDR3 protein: CASSSGTGGLETQYF; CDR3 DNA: TGTGCCAGCAGCTCCGGGACAGGGGGTTTAGAGACCCAGTACTTC
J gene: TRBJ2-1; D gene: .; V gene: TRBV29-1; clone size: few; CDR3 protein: CSVEDSAGEQFF; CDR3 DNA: TGCAGCGTTGAGGATAGCGCGGGTGAGCAGTTCTTC
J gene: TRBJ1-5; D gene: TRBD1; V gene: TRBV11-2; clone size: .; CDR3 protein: CASSLAQGGGRYSNQPQHF; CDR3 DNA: TGTGCCAGCAGCTTAGCTCAAGGAGGGGGCCGATATAGCAATCAGCCCCAGCATTTT
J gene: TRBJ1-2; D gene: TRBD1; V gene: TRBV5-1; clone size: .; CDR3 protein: CASSRTGGDYGYTF; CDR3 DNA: TGCGCCAGCAGCCGGACAGGGGGAGACTATGGCTACACCTTC
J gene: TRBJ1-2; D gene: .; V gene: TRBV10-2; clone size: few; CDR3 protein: CASSDSRGAGYTF; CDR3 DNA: TGCGCCAGCAGTGACTCGAGAGGAGCTGGCTACACCTTC
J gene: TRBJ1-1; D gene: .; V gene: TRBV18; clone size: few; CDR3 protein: CASSLSQGFTEAFF; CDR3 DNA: TGTGCCAGCTCACTATCCCAGGGGTTCACTGAAGCTTTCTTT
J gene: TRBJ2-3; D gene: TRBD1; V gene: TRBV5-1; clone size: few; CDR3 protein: CASGRTGASSTDTQYF; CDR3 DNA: TGCGCCAGCGGACGGACAGGGGCGTCTAGCACAGATACGCAGTATTTT